The rows below give T cell receptor beta chains drawn from one sample of a study of radiotherapy plus CTLA-4 blockade in lung cancer. Clones were sequenced by immunoSEQ multiplex PCR, and TCRdb holds only the in-frame ones, with some missing. The profile shows about 87,000 clones, around 87% of them singletons. This specimen was peripheral blood, taken from a patient treated with radiotherapy plus ipilimumab. These receptors were collected from a human donor with non-small cell lung cancer that progressed on radiotherapy plus ipilimumab. Both conserved end residues are part of each CDR3. Fields, in order: V gene, CDR3 protein.

>TRBV7-6
CASSLAGRGRQETQYF
>TRBV2
CASSEAGRPTDTQYF
>TRBV4-1
CASSQEGTLAGELFF
>TRBV2
CASSERTGYETQYF
>TRBV30
CAWSVRGGPGNQPQHF
>TRBV4-3
CASSLRGNYGYTF
>TRBV30
CAWTRGGLGTEAFF
>TRBV4-3
CASAQGLADTQYF
>TRBV5-4
CASSRTSGRWTDTQYF
>TRBV2
CASGTIQETQYF
>TRBV18
CASSPPMRNTIYF
>TRBV6-5
CASSYSWGNEQFF
>TRBV28
CASSLFSLQGAGNTIYF
>TRBV9
CASSGLAGVVGETQYF
>TRBV28
CASSPRLAGGYNEQFF
>TRBV10-3
CATVAGATGELFF
>TRBV28
CASSLGQAGQPQHF
>TRBV19
CASSIIPTGGKDGYTF
>TRBV18
CASSPPGLALFNEQFF
>TRBV2
CASSEARTGYNYGYTF
>TRBV6-1
CASSEGARAYNSPLHF
>TRBV4-2
CASSQASHTRGSVTGELFF
>TRBV4-2
CASSPKSSYNEQFF
>TRBV2
CASTRTGNSPLHF
>TRBV2
CASPGRQNTEAFF
>TRBV4-3
CASSPGPSGSLDTQYF
>TRBV30
CAWAISGPGNYGYTF
>TRBV27
CASSKLAGEEQYF
>TRBV6-1
CASRETSRGQSRYEQYF
>TRBV7-9
CASSSTGPGNQPQHF
>TRBV4-2
CASSQYTGNTEAFF
>TRBV7-2
CASSFLAGGQYEQYF
>TRBV2
CASSEGLAGGETQYF
>TRBV2
CASRASGLNNEQFF
>TRBV7-2
CASSLGSGYEQYF
>TRBV7-6
CASSLLDSKHTEAFF
>TRBV4-2
CASSQATPYGYTF
>TRBV30
CAWSPPGTYEQYF
>TRBV5-4
CASSLVGGEDEKLFF
>TRBV27
CASGGIGQASYEQYF
>TRBV5-1
CASSAGHANYGYTF
>TRBV5-1
CASSYAGMNTEAFF